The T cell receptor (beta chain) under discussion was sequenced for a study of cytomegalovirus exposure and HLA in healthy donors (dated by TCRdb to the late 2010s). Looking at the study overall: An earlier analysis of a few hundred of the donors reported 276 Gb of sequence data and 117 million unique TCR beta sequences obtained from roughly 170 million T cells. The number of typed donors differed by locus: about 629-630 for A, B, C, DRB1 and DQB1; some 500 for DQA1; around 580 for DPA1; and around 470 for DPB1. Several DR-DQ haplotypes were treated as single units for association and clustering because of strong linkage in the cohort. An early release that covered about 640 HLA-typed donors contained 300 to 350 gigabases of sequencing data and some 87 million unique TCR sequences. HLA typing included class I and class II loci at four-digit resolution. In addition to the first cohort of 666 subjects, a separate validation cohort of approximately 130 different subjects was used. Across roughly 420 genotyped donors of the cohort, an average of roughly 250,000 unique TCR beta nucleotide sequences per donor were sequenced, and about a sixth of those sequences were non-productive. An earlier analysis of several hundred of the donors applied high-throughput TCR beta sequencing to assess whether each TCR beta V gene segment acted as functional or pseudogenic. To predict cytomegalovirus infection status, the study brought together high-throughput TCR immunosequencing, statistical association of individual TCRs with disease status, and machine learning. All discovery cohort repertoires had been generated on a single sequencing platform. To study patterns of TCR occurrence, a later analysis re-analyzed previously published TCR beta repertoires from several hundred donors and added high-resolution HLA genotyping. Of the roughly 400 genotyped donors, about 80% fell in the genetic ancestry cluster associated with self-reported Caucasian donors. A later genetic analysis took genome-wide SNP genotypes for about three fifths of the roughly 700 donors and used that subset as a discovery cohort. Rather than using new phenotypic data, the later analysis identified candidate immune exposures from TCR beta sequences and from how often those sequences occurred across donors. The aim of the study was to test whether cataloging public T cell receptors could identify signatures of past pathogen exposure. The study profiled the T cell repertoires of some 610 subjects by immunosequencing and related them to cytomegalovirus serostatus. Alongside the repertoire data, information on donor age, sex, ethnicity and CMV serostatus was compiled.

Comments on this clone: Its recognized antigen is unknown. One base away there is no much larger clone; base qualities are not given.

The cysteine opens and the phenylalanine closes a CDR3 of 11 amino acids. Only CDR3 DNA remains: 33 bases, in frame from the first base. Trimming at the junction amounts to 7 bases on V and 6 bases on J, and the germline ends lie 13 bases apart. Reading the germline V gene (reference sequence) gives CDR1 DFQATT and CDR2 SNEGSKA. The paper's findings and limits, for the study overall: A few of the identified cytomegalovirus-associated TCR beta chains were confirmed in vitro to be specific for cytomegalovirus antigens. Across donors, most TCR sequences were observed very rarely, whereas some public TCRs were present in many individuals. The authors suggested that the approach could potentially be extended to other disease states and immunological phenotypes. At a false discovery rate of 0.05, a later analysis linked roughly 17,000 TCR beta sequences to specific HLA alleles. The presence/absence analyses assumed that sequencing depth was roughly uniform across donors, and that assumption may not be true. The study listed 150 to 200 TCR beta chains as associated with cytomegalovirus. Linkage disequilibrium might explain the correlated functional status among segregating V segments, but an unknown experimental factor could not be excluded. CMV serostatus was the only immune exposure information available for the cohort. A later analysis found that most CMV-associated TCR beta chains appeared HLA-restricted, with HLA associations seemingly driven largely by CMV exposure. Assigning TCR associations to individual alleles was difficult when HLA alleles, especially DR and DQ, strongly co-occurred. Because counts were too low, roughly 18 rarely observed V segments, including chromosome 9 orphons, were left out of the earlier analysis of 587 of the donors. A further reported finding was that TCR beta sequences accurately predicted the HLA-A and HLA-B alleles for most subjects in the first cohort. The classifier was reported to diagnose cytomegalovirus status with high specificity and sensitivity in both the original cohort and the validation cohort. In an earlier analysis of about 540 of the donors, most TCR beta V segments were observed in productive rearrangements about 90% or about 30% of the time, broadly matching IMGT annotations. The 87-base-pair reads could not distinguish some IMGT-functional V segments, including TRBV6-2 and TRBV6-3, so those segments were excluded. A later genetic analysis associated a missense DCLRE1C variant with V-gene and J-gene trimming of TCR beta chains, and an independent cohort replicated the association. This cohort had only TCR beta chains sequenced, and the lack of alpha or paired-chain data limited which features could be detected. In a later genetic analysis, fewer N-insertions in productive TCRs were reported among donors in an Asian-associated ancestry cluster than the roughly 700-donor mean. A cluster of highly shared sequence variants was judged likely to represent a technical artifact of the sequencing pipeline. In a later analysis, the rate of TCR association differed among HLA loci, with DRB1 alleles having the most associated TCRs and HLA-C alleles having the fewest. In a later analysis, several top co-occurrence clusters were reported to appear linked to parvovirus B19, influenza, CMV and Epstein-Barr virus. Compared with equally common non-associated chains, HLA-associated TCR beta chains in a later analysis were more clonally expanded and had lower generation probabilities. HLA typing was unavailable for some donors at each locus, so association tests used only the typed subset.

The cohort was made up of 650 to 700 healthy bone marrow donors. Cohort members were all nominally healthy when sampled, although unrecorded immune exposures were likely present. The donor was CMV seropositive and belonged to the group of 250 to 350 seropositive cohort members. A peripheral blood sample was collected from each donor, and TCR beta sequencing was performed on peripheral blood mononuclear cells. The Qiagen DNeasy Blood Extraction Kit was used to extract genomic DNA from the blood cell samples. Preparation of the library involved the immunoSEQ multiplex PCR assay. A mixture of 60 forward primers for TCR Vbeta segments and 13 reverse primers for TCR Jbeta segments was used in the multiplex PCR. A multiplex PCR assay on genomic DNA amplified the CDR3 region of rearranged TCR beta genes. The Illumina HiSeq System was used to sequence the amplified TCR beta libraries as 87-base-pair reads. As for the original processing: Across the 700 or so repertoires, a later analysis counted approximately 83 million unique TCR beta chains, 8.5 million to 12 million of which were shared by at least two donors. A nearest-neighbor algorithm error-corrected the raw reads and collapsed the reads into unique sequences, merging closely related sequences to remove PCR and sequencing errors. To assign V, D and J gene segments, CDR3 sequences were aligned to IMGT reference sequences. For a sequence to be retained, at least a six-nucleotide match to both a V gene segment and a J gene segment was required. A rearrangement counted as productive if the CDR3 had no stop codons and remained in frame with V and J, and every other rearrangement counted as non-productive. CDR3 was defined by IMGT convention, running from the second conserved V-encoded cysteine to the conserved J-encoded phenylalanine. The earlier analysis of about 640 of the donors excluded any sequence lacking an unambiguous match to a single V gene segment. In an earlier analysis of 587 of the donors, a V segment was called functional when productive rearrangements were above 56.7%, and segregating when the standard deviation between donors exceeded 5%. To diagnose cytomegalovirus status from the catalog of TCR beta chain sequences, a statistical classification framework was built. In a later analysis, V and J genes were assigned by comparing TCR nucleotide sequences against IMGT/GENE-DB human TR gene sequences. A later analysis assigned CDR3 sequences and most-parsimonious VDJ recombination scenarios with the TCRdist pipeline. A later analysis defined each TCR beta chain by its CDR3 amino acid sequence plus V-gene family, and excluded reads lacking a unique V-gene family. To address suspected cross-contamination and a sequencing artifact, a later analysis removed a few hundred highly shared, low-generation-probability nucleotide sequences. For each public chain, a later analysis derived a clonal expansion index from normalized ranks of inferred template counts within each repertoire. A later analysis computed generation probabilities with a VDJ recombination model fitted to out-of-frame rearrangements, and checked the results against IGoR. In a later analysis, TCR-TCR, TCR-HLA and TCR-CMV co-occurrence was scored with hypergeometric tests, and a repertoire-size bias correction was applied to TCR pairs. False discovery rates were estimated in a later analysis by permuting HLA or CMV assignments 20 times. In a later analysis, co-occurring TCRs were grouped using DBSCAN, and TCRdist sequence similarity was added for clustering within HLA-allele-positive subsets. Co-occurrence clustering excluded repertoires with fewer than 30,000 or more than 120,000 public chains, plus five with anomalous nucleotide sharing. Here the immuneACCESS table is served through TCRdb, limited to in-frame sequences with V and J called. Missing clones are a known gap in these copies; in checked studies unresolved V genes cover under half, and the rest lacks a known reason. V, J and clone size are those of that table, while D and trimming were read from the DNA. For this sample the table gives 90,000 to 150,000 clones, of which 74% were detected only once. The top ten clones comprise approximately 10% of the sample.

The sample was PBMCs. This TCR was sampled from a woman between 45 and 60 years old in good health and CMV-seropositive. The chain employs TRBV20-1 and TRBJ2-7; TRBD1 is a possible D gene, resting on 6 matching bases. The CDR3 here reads CSVSQGPEQYF. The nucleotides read TGCAGTGTTTCACAGGGACCCGAGCAGTACTTC.